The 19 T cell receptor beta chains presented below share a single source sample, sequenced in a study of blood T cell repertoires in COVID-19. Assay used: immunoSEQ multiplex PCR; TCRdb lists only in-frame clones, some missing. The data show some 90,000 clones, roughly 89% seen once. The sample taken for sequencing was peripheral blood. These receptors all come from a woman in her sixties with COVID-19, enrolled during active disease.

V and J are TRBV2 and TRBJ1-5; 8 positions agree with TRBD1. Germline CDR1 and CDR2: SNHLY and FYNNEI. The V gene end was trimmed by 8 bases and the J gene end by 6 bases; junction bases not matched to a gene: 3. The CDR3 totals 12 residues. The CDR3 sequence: CASGQGGQPQHF. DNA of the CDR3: TGTGCCAGCGGACAGGGTGGTCAGCCCCAGCATTTT.

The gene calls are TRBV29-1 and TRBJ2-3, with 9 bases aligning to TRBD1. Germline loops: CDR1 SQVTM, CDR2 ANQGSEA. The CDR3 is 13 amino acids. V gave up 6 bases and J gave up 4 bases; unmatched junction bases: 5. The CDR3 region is CSVADRGADTQYF. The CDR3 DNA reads TGCAGCGTCGCGGACAGGGGAGCAGATACGCAGTATTTT.

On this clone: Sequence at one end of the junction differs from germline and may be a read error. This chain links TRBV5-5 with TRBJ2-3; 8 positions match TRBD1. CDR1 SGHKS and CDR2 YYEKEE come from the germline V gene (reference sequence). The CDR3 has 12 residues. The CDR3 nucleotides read TGTGCCAGCAGCGGCGTGGACAGGGAGGATGTATTT. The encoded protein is CASSGVDREDVF.

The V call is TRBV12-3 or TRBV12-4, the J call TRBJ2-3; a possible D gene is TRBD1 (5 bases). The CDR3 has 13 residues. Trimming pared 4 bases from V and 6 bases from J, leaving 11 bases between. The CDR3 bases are TGTGCCAGCAGTTACGTAGGGGCGGATACGCAGTATTTT. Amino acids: CASSYVGADTQYF.

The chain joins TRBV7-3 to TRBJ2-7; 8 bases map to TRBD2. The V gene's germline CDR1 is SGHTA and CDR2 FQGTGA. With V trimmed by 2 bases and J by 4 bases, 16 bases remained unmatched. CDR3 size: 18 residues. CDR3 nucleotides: TGTGCCAGCAGCTTATACGCCTCTACCGATAGCGGGGTTTACGAGCAGTACTTC. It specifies CASSLYASTDSGVYEQYF.

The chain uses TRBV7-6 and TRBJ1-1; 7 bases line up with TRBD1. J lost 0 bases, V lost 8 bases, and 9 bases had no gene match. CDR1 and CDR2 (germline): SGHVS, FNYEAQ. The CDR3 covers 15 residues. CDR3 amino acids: CASGGTAYMNTEAFF. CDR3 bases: TGTGCCAGCGGCGGGACAGCATACATGAACACTGAAGCTTTCTTT.

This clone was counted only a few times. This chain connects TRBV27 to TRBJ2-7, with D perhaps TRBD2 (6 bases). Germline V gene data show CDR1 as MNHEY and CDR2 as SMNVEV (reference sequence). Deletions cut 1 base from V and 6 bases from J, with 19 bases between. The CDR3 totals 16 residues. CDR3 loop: CASSLYGQGGVGEQYF. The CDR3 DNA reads TGTGCCAGCAGTTTATACGGCCAGGGCGGGGTCGGCGAGCAGTACTTC.

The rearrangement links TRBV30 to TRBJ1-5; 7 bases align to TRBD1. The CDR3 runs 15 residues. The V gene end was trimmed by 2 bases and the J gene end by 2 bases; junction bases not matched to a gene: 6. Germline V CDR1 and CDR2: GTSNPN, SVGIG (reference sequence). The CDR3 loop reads CAWSSQGNGNQPQHF. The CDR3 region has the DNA TGTGCCTGGAGTTCACAGGGGAATGGCAATCAGCCCCAGCATTTT.

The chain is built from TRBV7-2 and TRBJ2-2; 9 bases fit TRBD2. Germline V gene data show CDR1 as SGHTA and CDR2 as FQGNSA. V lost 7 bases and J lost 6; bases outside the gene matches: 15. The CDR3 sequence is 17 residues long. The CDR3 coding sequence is TGTGCCAGCAAACCGCAGGTAGCGGGGGTGTCCCCCGGGGAGCTGTTTTTT. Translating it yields CASKPQVAGVSPGELFF.

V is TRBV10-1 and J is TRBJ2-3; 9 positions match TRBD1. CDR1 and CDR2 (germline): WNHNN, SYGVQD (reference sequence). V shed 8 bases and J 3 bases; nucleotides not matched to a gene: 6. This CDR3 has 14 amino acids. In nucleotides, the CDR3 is TGCGCCAGCCGTGGACAGGGGCCTACAGATACGCAGTATTTT. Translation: CASRGQGPTDTQYF.

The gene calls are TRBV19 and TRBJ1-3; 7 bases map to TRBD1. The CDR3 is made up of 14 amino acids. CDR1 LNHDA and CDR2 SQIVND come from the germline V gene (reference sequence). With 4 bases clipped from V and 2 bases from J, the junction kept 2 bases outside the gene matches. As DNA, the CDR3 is TGTGCCAGTAGTAGAGGACAGGCTGGAAACACCATATATTTT. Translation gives CASSRGQAGNTIYF.

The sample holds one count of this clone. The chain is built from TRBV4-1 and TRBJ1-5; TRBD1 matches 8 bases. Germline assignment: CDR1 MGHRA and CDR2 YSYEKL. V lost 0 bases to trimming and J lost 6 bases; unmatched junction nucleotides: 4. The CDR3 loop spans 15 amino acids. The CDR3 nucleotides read TGCGCCAGCAGCCAAGATGTAGACAGGGGTCAGCCCCAGCATTTT. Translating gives CASSQDVDRGQPQHF.

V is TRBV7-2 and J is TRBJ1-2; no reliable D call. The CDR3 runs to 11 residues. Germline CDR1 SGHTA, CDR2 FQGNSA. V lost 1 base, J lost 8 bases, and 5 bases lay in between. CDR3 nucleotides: TGTGCCAGCAGCTTAGAGGAGGGCTACACCTTC. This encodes CASSLEEGYTF.

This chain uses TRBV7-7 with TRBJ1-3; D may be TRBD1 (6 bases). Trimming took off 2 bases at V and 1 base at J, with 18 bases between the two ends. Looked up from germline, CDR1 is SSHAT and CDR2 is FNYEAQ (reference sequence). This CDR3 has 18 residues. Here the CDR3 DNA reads TGTGCCAGCAGCTTAACAGGGCAGGAGCCTTCATCTGGAAACACCATATATTTT. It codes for CASSLTGQEPSSGNTIYF.

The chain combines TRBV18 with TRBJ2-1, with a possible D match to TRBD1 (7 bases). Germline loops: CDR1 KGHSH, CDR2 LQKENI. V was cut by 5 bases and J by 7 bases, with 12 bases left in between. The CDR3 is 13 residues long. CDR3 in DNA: TGTGCCAGCTCAGAACAGGGGAGGAATGAGCAGTTCTTC. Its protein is CASSEQGRNEQFF.

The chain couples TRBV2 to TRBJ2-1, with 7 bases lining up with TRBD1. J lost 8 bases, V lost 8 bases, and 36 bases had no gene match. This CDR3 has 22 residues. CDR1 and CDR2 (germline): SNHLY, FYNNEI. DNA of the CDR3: TGTGCCAGCGCGACCCCCAGAGGGGGCTCCAACCCAGTACACACAATGTCTTATGAGCAGTTCTTC. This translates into CASATPRGGSNPVHTMSYEQFF.

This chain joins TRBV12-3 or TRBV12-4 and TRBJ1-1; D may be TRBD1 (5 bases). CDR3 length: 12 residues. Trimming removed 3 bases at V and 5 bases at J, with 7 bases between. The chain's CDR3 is CASSLAGTEAFF. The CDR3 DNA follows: TGTGCCAGCAGTTTGGCAGGGACTGAAGCTTTCTTT.

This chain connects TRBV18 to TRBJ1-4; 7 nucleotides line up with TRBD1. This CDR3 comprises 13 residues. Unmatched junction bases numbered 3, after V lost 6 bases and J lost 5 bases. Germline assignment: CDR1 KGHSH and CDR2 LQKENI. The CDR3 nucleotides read TGTGCCAGCTCTGGGGACAGAAATGAAAAACTGTTTTTT. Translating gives CASSGDRNEKLFF.

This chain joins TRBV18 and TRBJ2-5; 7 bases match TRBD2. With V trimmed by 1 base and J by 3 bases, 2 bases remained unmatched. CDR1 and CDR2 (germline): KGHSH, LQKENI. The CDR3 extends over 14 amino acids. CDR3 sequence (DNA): TGTGCCAGCTCACCACAGGGGAGGGAAGAGACCCAGTACTTC. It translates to CASSPQGREETQYF.